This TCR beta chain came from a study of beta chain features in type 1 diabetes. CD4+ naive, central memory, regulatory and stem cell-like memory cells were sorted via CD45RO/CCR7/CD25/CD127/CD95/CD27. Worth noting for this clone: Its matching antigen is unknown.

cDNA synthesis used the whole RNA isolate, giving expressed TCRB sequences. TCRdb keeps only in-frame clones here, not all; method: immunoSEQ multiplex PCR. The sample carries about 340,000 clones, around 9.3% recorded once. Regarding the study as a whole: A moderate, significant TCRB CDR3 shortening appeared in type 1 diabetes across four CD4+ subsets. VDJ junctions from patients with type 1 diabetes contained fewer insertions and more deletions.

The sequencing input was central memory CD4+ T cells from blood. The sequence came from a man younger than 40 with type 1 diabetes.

The CDR3 loop reads CASSLEANRVGNYHQPQHF. CDR3 bases: TGTGCCAGCAGCTTAGAGGCCAACAGGGTGGGCAACTACCATCAGCCCCAGCATTTT. The chain couples TRBV7-8 to TRBJ1-5, with a tentative D call TRBD1 (6 bases). The CDR3 runs to 19 residues. Trimming took 1 base from V and 5 from J, leaving 24 bases between them. Germline CDR1 reads SGHVS; CDR2 reads FQNEAQ.